This passage covers 19 T cell receptor beta chains from one sample sequenced in a study of tumor and adjacent non-tumor tissue in lung cancer. Three rounds of nested PCR, following a modified ARM-PCR protocol, produced the TCRbeta library. TCRdb analysed the multiplex PCR reads with MiXCR anew, one entry per CDR3 protein. The data contain 90,000 to 100,000 distinct CDR3 sequences, roughly 80% of them seen just once; the ten biggest clones take up 30%. No cell sorting was done before RNA was extracted from the tissue. The normal lung tissue was taken more than 3 cm from the tumor edge. The sequenced sample consisted of distant non-tumor lung tissue. These receptors were collected from a man between 60 and 70 years old with small cell lung cancer.

The chain joins TRBV6-5 to TRBJ2-7; the D gene is possibly TRBD1 (6 bases). This CDR3 contains 14 residues. V lost 10 bases and J 7 bases, leaving 23 bases between the germline ends. Per germline, CDR1 MNHEY and CDR2 SVGAGI. The CDR3 region is CATATGIGGDEQYF. CDR3 DNA sequence: TGTGCCACCGCAACCGGGATAGGGGGAGATGAGCAGTACTTC.

The chain links TRBV29-1 to TRBJ2-3; D call uncertain. Deletions cut 2 bases from V and 1 base from J, with 10 bases between. From germline, CDR1 is SQVTM and CDR2 ANQGSEA. There are 14 residues in the CDR3. This chain's CDR3 is CSVEYRQRTDTQYF. CDR3 nucleotides: TGCAGCGTTGAATATCGGCAGCGCACAGATACGCAGTATTTT.

The gene calls are TRBV6-5 and TRBJ2-7, with a tentative D call TRBD1 (5 bases). This CDR3 is 12 amino acids long. Germline loops: CDR1 MNHEY, CDR2 SVGAGI. Trimming left V 9 bases short and J 1 base short, with 10 bases between. The CDR3 is CASGHLSYEQYF. The CDR3 bases are TGTGCCAGTGGACACTTGTCCTACGAGCAGTACTTC.

V gene TRBV5-1 combines with J gene TRBJ2-3, with D possibly being TRBD2 (5 bases). The CDR3 contains 15 residues. Trimming left V 2 bases short and J 2 bases short, with 12 bases between. Germline CDR1 SGHRS, CDR2 YFSETQ. The CDR3 DNA reads TGCGCCAGCAGCTTAAGCGGAGACGTCACAGATACGCAGTATTTT. As protein: CASSLSGDVTDTQYF.

In the case of this clonotype: Relative to the germline gene, one junction end is altered; a read error may explain this. The V call is TRBV12-3 or TRBV12-4, the J call TRBJ2-2; no clear D. The length of the CDR3 is 17 residues. This chain's CDR3 is CASSLWQILTNTVELFF. The CDR3 bases are TGTGCCAGCAGTTTGTGGCAGATCCTTACTAACACCGTGGAGTTGTTTTTT.

A remark on this clonotype: This sequence may be a read error, since a much larger clone differs from it by one base. This chain connects TRBV5-1 to TRBJ2-2; tentative D call: TRBD2 (5 bases). The CDR3 has 13 residues. From germline, CDR1 is SGHRS and CDR2 YFSETQ. In DNA form, the CDR3 reads TGCGCCAGCAACTACGGGAACACCGGGGAGCTGTTATTT. Encoded protein: CASNYGNTGELLF.

This chain links TRBV12-3 or TRBV12-4 with TRBJ1-5, with D tentatively TRBD2 (7 bases). The DNA end lines up better with TRBJ2-3; the J call may be wrong. CDR3 length: 16 amino acids. The CDR3 DNA is TGTGCCAGCAGTCTCCAGACGGGGGGCTACAATCAGCCCCAGTATTTT. This encodes CASSLQTGGYNQPQYF.

Remarks on this clonotype: Here the CDR3 omits its conserved ending phenylalanine or tryptophan, so a read error is the likely source. The chain joins TRBV24-1 to TRBJ2-3; 10 bases map to TRBD2. There are 15 residues in the CDR3. Germline assignment: CDR1 KGHDR and CDR2 SFDVKD. The DNA for the CDR3 is TGTGCCACCGGGACTAGCGAGGAGGGGACAGATACACAGTATCTT. Translating it yields CATGTSEEGTDTQYL.

In regard to this clonotype: An end of the junction differs from the germline gene, which may be a read error. This sequence joins TRBV7-9 and TRBJ2-7; TRBD2 aligns across 10 bases. CDR1 is SEHNR, CDR2 FQNEAQ, per germline (reference sequence). This CDR3 is 15 amino acids long. CDR3 nucleotide sequence: TGTGCCTGCAGCTTCCCCTCTAGCGGGAGCTACGAGCAGTATTTC. Its protein is CACSFPSSGSYEQYF.

Concerning this clonotype itself: A read error is possible here, since a much larger clone lies one base away. The gene calls are TRBV20-1 and TRBJ2-1; TRBD2 might be the D (5 bases). This CDR3 contains 12 residues. The germline V gene encodes CDR1 DFQATT and CDR2 SNEGSKA (reference sequence). In DNA, the CDR3 is TGCAGTGCCCCGAACGACTACAGTGAGCAGTTCTTC. Encoded protein: CSAPNDYSEQFF.

As concerns this clonotype: At one end the junction does not follow the germline gene, possibly because of a read error. The chain is built from TRBV4-1 and TRBJ1-5, with D possibly being TRBD1 (6 bases). This CDR3 contains 17 residues. In germline, CDR1 is MGHRA, CDR2 YSYEKL. Here the CDR3 reads CASSQHVTGGFNQPEYF. In DNA form, the CDR3 reads TGCGCCAGCAGCCAACACGTGACAGGCGGATTCAATCAGCCCGAGTATTTT.

This clonotype appeared once. One end of the junction is discordant with germline, which a read error may explain. The gene calls are TRBV6-6 and TRBJ2-7; 7 nucleotides match TRBD1. This CDR3 is 15 amino acids long. Per the germline V gene, CDR1 is MNHNY and CDR2 is SVGAGI (reference sequence). In nucleotides, the CDR3 is TGTGCAAGCAGTTACGCGACAGGGTCAACCTACGAGCAGTACTTC. It is translated as CASSYATGSTYEQYF.

Notes on this clonotype: The junction shows a germline mismatch at one end, possibly a read error. The chain employs TRBV6-6 and TRBJ1-5; 8 bases match TRBD1. Per the germline V gene, CDR1 is MNHNY and CDR2 is SVGAGI (reference sequence). This CDR3 contains 16 residues. Here the CDR3 reads CTSSYLRTGNGQPQHF. CDR3 nucleotides: TGTACCAGCAGTTACCTCAGGACAGGGAATGGACAGCCCCAGCATTTT.

A remark on this clonotype: A junction end diverges from the germline sequence, so it may reflect a read error. The chain recombines TRBV7-9 with TRBJ2-6; 15 nucleotides line up with TRBD2. The CDR3 totals 17 residues. Germline CDR1 and CDR2: SEHNR and FQNEAQ (reference sequence). CDR3 amino acids: CASRGTSGRSGANVLNF. CDR3 bases: TGTGCTAGCAGAGGGACTAGCGGGAGGTCTGGGGCCAACGTCCTGAATTTC.

This clonotype was counted ten times or more. This chain links TRBV20-1 with TRBJ1-1; unclear D gene. The V and J ends lost 2 bases and 1 base respectively, with 11 bases between them. CDR3 length: 14 residues. Looked up from germline, CDR1 is DFQATT and CDR2 is SNEGSKA (reference sequence). The CDR3 spells CSARRAQPNTEAFF. CDR3 coding DNA: TGCAGTGCTAGAAGGGCCCAGCCGAACACTGAAGCTTTCTTT.

The CDR3 reads CASSHNFSGIMLGEQFF. The CDR3 nucleotides read TGCGCCAGCAGCCATAACTTCAGCGGGATAATGCTCGGTGAGCAGTTCTTC. V usage is TRBV4-1 and J usage is TRBJ2-1; 7 bases fit TRBD2. This CDR3 contains 17 residues. In germline, CDR1 is MGHRA, CDR2 YSYEKL. J lost 9 bases, V lost 3 bases, and 17 bases had no gene match.

Comments on this clonotype: A much bigger clone sits one base away, suggesting this may be a read error. The gene calls are TRBV30 and TRBJ2-1; TRBD2 might be the D (6 bases). Germline V CDR1 and CDR2: GTSNPN, SVGIG (reference sequence). V was cut by 4 bases and J by 11 bases, with 18 bases left in between. This CDR3 spans 13 amino acids. CDR3 amino acids: CAWTGGSGPQQFF. The CDR3 DNA sequence: TGTGCCTGGACTGGGGGGAGCGGGCCGCAGCAGTTCTTC.

The rearrangement joins TRBV10-2 to TRBJ2-1, with D perhaps being TRBD1 or TRBD2 (5 bases each). This CDR3 spans 13 amino acids. V was clipped by 10 bases and J by 4 bases, with 14 bases between them. Germline-derived CDR1 and CDR2 are WSHSY and SAAADI. The DNA of the CDR3 is TGCGCCATTACTAGGGGCTCATACAATGAGCAGTTCTTC. Protein sequence: CAITRGSYNEQFF.

Notes on this clonotype: One end of the junction does not line up with germline, which may come from a read error. J is TRBJ1-2 and V is TRBV29-1; D call uncertain. There are 12 residues in the CDR3. Germline CDR1 SQVTM, CDR2 ANQGSEA. The DNA for the CDR3 is TGCAGCACCCGAGGCGATGAGGATTGCTATATCTTC. This codes for CSTRGDEDCYIF.